The 5 T cell receptor beta chains presented below share a single source sample, sequenced in a study of CD8 T cells in Susac syndrome. Reverse transcription used roughly 0.5 to 1 ug RNA and random hexamers. TCRdb passed the immunoSEQ multiplex PCR reads through MiXCR, listing each CDR3 protein once. The top ten clones hold roughly 0.24% of a sample with around 80,000 distinct CDR3 sequences, about 93% of them seen once. What was sequenced was CD8+ T cells from PBMCs. Receptor source: a human donor in good health.

V is TRBV5-1 and J is TRBJ2-7; 13 positions match TRBD2. V was clipped by 0 bases and J by 6 bases; unmatched bases: 3. Germline values: CDR1 SGHRS, CDR2 YFSETQ. This CDR3 contains 15 residues. The CDR3 loop reads CASSLGLAGGCEQYV. CDR3 coding DNA: TGCGCCAGCAGCTTGGGACTAGCGGGAGGTTGCGAGCAGTACGTC.

The V gene is TRBV25-1, the J gene TRBJ2-2; a weak D match, TRBD2 (5 bases). Trimming pared 1 base from V and 1 base from J, leaving 7 bases between. This CDR3 has 15 amino acids. Germline V gene sequence: CDR1 MGHDK, CDR2 SYGVNS. DNA of the CDR3: TGTGCCAGCAGTGAATGGACTCTGAACACCGGGGAGCTGTTTTTT. It translates to CASSEWTLNTGELFF.

This clonotype has a single count. The chain carries TRBV20-1 and TRBJ2-1; D gene uncertain. V was cut by 3 bases and J by 8 bases, with 20 bases left in between. The CDR3 length is 15 residues. Germline CDR1 reads DFQATT; CDR2 reads SNEGSKA (reference sequence). This CDR3 is CSARVFRYLYHEQFF. CDR3 DNA: TGCAGTGCTAGGGTTTTTCGCTACCTGTATCATGAGCAGTTCTTC.

J is TRBJ2-7 and V is TRBV20-1, with 8 nucleotides matching TRBD1. Unmatched junction bases numbered 12, after V lost 1 base and J lost 4 bases. Germline CDR1 and CDR2: DFQATT and SNEGSKA (reference sequence). The CDR3 totals 16 residues. CDR3 in amino acids: CSARGPKGTGVYEQYV. CDR3 coding DNA: TGCAGTGCTAGAGGCCCCAAAGGGACAGGAGTTTACGAGCAGTACGTC.

This clonotype was observed a single time. The chain carries TRBV20-1 and TRBJ2-5; D may be TRBD2 (5 bases). The ends were cut back, 4 bases at V and 1 base at J, with 16 bases in the middle. This CDR3 is built from 15 residues. Germline CDR1 and CDR2: DFQATT and SNEGSKA (reference sequence). The CDR3 sequence: CSATPLSGIQETQYF. CDR3 DNA sequence: TGCAGTGCTACCCCTCTCTCCGGGATCCAAGAGACCCAGTACTTC.